The 17 T cell receptor beta chains below all came from one sample that was sequenced in a study of blood T cell repertoires in COVID-19. Libraries were prepared by immunoSEQ multiplex PCR; TCRdb keeps only in-frame clonotypes and omits some of them. This sample has fewer than 250,000 clones; roughly 82% occur once, and the top ten carry 4.7%. Sequencing was done on a sample of peripheral blood. The receptors here all came from an older woman with acute or convalescent COVID-19.

This rearrangement joins TRBV10-2 to TRBJ1-1; no clear D. Germline-derived CDR1 and CDR2 are WSHSY and SAAADI. Trimming pared 9 bases from V and 0 bases from J, leaving 8 bases between. The CDR3 runs 12 residues. CDR3: CASGTVNTEAFF. As DNA, the CDR3 is TGCGCCAGTGGTACAGTGAACACTGAAGCTTTCTTT.

This clone was detected only a few times. The chain has TRBV12-3 or TRBV12-4 and TRBJ1-2; D is possibly TRBD1 (6 bases). V dropped 11 bases and J dropped 4 bases, with 17 bases sitting between them. The CDR3 spans 13 residues. The CDR3 is CAGSRGLGYGYTF. CDR3 sequence (DNA): TGTGCCGGATCCAGGGGTTTGGGCTATGGCTACACCTTC.

The J gene is TRBJ2-2, the V gene TRBV5-5; 9 bases are a match to TRBD1. V shed 3 bases and J 7 bases; nucleotides not matched to a gene: 7. CDR3 length: 15 amino acids. The germline gives CDR1 SGHKS, CDR2 YYEKEE (reference sequence). The CDR3 sequence is CASSSRQGVYGELFF. Written as DNA, the CDR3 is TGTGCCAGCAGCTCCCGACAGGGGGTTTACGGGGAGCTGTTTTTT.

A few counts support this clone. The V gene is TRBV3-1 (or the pseudogene TRBV3-2), the J gene TRBJ1-1; D is possibly TRBD1 (5 bases). V gave up 0 bases and J gave up 4 bases, with 9 bases separating them. Looked up from germline, CDR1 is LGHDT and CDR2 is YNNKEL (reference sequence). The CDR3 length is 14 residues. CDR3 loop: CASSQDLGGTEAFF. The CDR3 DNA reads TGTGCCAGCAGCCAAGATCTGGGGGGCACTGAAGCTTTCTTT.

Concerning this clone: Other DNA sequences of this sample code for an identical CDR3. This chain links TRBV12-3 or TRBV12-4 with TRBJ1-1; D possibly corresponds to TRBD1 (5 bases). Trimming cost V 1 base and J 5 bases, with 8 bases left between them. The length of the CDR3 is 13 residues. The CDR3 protein is CASSLVGGTEAFF. CDR3 nucleotide sequence: TGTGCCAGCAGTTTAGTTGGGGGGACTGAAGCTTTCTTT.

The rearrangement joins TRBV5-1 to TRBJ2-5, with D hard to call. Trimming removed 1 base at V and 6 bases at J, with 4 bases between. Germline CDR1 is SGHRS and CDR2 is YFSETQ. CDR3 length: 11 residues. As DNA, the CDR3 is TGCGCCAGCAGCTTGCAAAAGACCCAGTACTTC. Translated, it gives CASSLQKTQYF.

The chain carries TRBV5-4 and TRBJ1-6; TRBD1 agrees at 9 bases. Germline V gene data show CDR1 as SGHNT and CDR2 as YYREEE (reference sequence). Trimming removed 4 bases from V and 10 bases from J; junction bases left unmatched: 6. CDR3 length: 14 residues. CDR3 sequence: CASSGGQGRSPLHF. CDR3 nucleotide sequence: TGTGCCAGCAGCGGCGGACAGGGGAGGTCACCCCTCCACTTT. Full variable domain (rest looked up from reference TRBV5-4 and TRBJ1-6): ETGVTQSPTHLIKTRGQQVTLRCSSQSGHNTVSWYQQALGQGPQFIFQYYREEENGRGNFPPRFSGLQFPNYSSELNVNALELDDSALYLCASSGGQGRSPLHFGNGTRLTVT.

The chain has TRBV2 and TRBJ1-2, with 8 bases aligning to TRBD1. V dropped 3 bases and J dropped 8; count of bases not matched to a gene: 8. CDR1 is SNHLY and CDR2 is FYNNEI in the germline V gene. The CDR3 consists of 14 residues. The CDR3 DNA reads as TGTGCCAGCAGTGATCGGACAGGGATAGGCGGCTACACCTTC. Its translation is CASSDRTGIGGYTF. Full variable domain (missing parts from reference TRBV2 and TRBJ1-2): EPEVTQTPSHQVTQMGQEVILRCVPISNHLYFYWYRQILGQKVEFLVSFYNNEISEKSEIFDDQFSVERPDGSNFTLKIRSTKLEDSAMYFCASSDRTGIGGYTFGSGTRLTVV.

The DNA of the CDR3 is TGTGCCAGCAGGCGACACGCGCGCGGGGATGAAGCTTTCTTT. Its translation: CASRRHARGDEAFF. The rearrangement links TRBV7-9 to TRBJ1-1; D unresolved. Germline V gene data show CDR1 as SEHNR and CDR2 as FQNEAQ (reference sequence). Trimming pared 6 bases from V and 7 bases from J, leaving 18 bases between. The CDR3 loop spans 14 amino acids.

The rearrangement joins TRBV18 to TRBJ1-1, with D unclear. The ends were cut back, 2 bases at V and 4 bases at J, with 14 bases in the middle. The CDR3 is 15 amino acids. Germline V gene sequence: CDR1 KGHSH, CDR2 LQKENI. The chain's CDR3 is CASSPNIQGSTEAFF. CDR3 sequence (DNA): TGTGCCAGCTCACCAAACATCCAAGGGAGCACTGAAGCTTTCTTT.

The chain uses TRBV25-1 and TRBJ2-3; TRBD2 might be the D (6 bases). CDR1 MGHDK and CDR2 SYGVNS come from the germline V gene. V dropped 0 bases and J dropped 5 bases, with 15 bases sitting between them. The CDR3 covers 16 residues. CDR3 DNA sequence: TGTGCCAGCAGTGAATATGGAGGGGACGGGAGAGATACGCAGTATTTT. This translates into CASSEYGGDGRDTQYF.

On this clone itself: This sample includes further DNA sequences coding for the same CDR3. The rearrangement joins TRBV12-3 or TRBV12-4 to TRBJ1-1; D might be TRBD1 (6 bases). This CDR3 is built from 13 residues. Trimming left V 3 bases short and J 1 base short, with 6 bases between. The CDR3 reads CASSLTGNTEAFF. The CDR3 DNA reads as TGTGCCAGCAGTTTGACAGGGAACACTGAAGCTTTCTTT.

The chain has TRBV27 and TRBJ2-7, with D possibly being TRBD1 (6 bases). The CDR3 has 14 residues. The germline gives CDR1 MNHEY, CDR2 SMNVEV (reference sequence). Trimming took 6 bases from V and 2 from J, leaving 14 bases between them. The CDR3 reads CASSDRSTAYEQYF. The DNA for the CDR3 is TGTGCCAGCAGCGACAGGTCTACAGCCTACGAGCAGTACTTC.

There are a few counts of this clone. V and J are TRBV4-3 and TRBJ2-2, with 7 positions matching TRBD2. V dropped 0 bases and J dropped 0; count of bases not matched to a gene: 7. The V gene's germline CDR1 is LGHNA and CDR2 YSLEER. The CDR3 spans 18 residues. The CDR3 loop is CASSQEIVAGTNTGELFF. In nucleotides, the CDR3 is TGCGCCAGCAGCCAAGAGATCGTAGCGGGTACGAACACCGGGGAGCTGTTTTTT.

This clone was seen a handful of times. The chain employs TRBV30 and TRBJ1-2; D is possibly TRBD1 (6 bases). The CDR3 has 16 residues. The germline V gene encodes CDR1 GTSNPN and CDR2 SVGIG (reference sequence). V was cut by 1 base and J by 4 bases, with 19 bases left in between. CDR3 sequence: CAWSGAFGGRSYGYTF. The CDR3 coding sequence is TGTGCCTGGAGTGGAGCGTTCGGGGGGCGGAGCTATGGCTACACCTTC.

This chain connects TRBV7-2 to TRBJ2-7, with 8 nucleotides matching TRBD2. Looked up from germline, CDR1 is SGHTA and CDR2 is FQGNSA. Trimming cost V 0 bases and J 6 bases; bases outside gene matches: 7. CDR3 length: 15 amino acids. The DNA of the CDR3 is TGTGCCAGCAGCTTAGCGGGGCGGGGGGTGAGCGAGCAGTACTTC. This gives the protein CASSLAGRGVSEQYF.

The V call is TRBV7-2, the J call TRBJ2-3; 7 nucleotides agree with TRBD1. The CDR3 has 17 residues. V lost 6 bases and J lost 2; bases outside the gene matches: 14. The germline V gene has CDR1 SGHTA and CDR2 FQGNSA. The CDR3 region is CASSSLRRDSLTDTQYF. The CDR3 DNA is TGTGCCAGCAGTTCGCTACGCCGGGACAGTCTCACAGATACGCAGTATTTT.